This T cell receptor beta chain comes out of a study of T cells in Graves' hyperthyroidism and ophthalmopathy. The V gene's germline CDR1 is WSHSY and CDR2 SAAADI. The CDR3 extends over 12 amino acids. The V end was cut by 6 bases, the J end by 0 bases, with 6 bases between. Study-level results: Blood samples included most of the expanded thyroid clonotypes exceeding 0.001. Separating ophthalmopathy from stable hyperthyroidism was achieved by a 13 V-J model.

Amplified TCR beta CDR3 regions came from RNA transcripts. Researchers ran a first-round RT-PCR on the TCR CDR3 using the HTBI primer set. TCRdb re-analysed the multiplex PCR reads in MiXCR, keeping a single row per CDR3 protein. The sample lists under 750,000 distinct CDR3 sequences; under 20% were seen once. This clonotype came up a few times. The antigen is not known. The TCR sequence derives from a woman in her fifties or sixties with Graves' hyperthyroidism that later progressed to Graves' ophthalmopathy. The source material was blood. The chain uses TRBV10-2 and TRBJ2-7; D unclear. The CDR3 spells CASSMSSYEQYF. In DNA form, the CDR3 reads TGCGCCAGCAGCATGAGCTCCTACGAGCAGTACTTC.